Sequencing of this T cell receptor beta chain was carried out in a study of vaccination and CD4 T cells after COVID-19 (dated by TCRdb to between 2020 and 2023). Study-wide context: Convalescent patients had a positive SARS-CoV-2 result on nasal swab PCR, and of these patients, 8 or 9 had mild disease and one had severe disease. The convalescent cohort comprised six males and four females, including two Hispanic individuals, seven Caucasians, two Asians and one multiracial person. Each participant got two doses of either the Pfizer-BioNTech BNT162b2 vaccine (n=8) or the Moderna mRNA-1273 vaccine (n=2). Post-COVID blood samples from convalescent patients were collected a median of around 100 days after diagnosis, with a range of 35 to 161 days. Post-vaccine blood samples were collected a median of about 69 days after the second vaccine dose, ranging from about 12 to 250 days. The cultures were stimulated with overlapping spike peptide pools from SARS-CoV-2 and from the common cold coronaviruses HCoV-NL63, HCoV-OC43 and HCoV-229E. Control cultures received a CEFX viral epitope pool as the positive control, an HIV-1 Nef peptide pool as the negative control, or no peptide. In ten to eleven COVID-19 convalescent patients and 4 infection-naive healthy vaccine recipients, the spike-specific CD4+ TCR repertoire before mRNA vaccination was compared with the repertoire after mRNA vaccination. Overall results and qualifications from the work: The study included relatively few convalescent patients and did not analyze early timepoints after natural infection. In convalescent patients, nearly all vaccine-specific clones (304 of 307) were found to be mono-reactive for SARS-CoV-2 spike rather than cross-reactive with common cold coronaviruses. In convalescent patients, a median 86.3% of post-vaccine SARS-CoV-2-reactive clones were detected only after vaccination, suggesting vaccine-specific priming. The median number of SARS-CoV-2-reactive clonotypes rose from 20 to 25 after infection to some 40 after vaccination, but the change was not significant.

Turning to this clonotype: The specificity of this receptor is unknown. No much larger clonotype is one base removed from it; base qualities were not supplied.

Library method: PCR. DNA from cultured CD4+ T cells was subjected to TCR sequencing with the Oncomine TCR Beta short-read assay at the Johns Hopkins FTIC core. The QIAamp micro DNA kit was used to extract genomic DNA from the cultured CD4+ T cells. Oncomine TCR Beta libraries from cultured CD4+ T cells were pooled with unique dual indexes and sequenced on an Illumina iSeq 100. On the authors' methods: Non-productive sequences were removed, and CDR3s that did not start with C, did not end with F or W, or were shorter than 7 amino acids were discarded. Antigen-specific clonotypes were identified using the MANAFEST web application through comparison of peptide-stimulated wells with reference and other culture wells. For a clone to be called positive, the clone needed an FDR below 0.05, an odds ratio above 5, and a productive frequency above 0.1% in at least two of three replicate wells. Clonotypes that were significantly expanded in both SARS-CoV-2 spike wells and at least one common cold coronavirus spike condition were defined as cross-reactive. Similarity between CDR3 sequences was evaluated in R version 3.6.1 using Levenshtein distances (stringdist) and unrooted phylogenetic trees (ape). The public reads were quality trimmed at Q25 with fastp and then assembled into clones with MiXCR by TCRdb, keeping productive beta chains. Each CDR3 protein gets just one entry, which takes the most common genes and DNA from the rows behind it. TCRdb's processing, not the study's, gives the V and J calls here. This sample holds tens of thousands of distinct CDR3 sequences; about three quarters were observed only once. Roughly 8.6% of the sample is held by the ten biggest clonotypes.

The treatment or condition label on this specimen signifies: approximately nine-day PBMC culture with coronavirus spike peptide pools or control peptides (ViraFEST assay). To expand antigen-specific T cells with peptide pools and then pick out the expanded clonotypes through TCR sequencing, the study relied on the ViraFEST assay. Positive SARS-CoV-2 PCR tests in the convalescent patients dated from March to December 2020, before Alpha, Beta and Delta variants emerged in the United States. Roughly 2 million PBMCs per well were cultured in IMDM with approximately 5% human AB serum and 8.5 to 10 IU/ml IL-2, plus 10 ug/ml peptide pools. Half of the culture medium was replaced with fresh IL-2-containing medium on days 3 and 7. Once the cells had been in culture for over 9 days, the EasySep CD4+ T cell isolation kit was used to isolate CD4+ T cells by negative selection. Ficoll-Paque Plus gradient centrifugation was used to isolate PBMCs from whole blood, and the isolated PBMCs were then either used fresh or cryopreserved at -140C. Each culture condition was generally run in triplicate wells.

CDR1 and CDR2 are drawn from the germline V gene: SNHLY, FYNNEI. Trimming costs V 4 bases and J 1 base, and their ends lie 9 bases apart. The CDR3 spans 14 residues, from the cysteine through the phenylalanine. Just CDR3 DNA is preserved here, 42 bases in frame from base 1. The receptor's source is a human donor who had recovered from COVID-19. Recombination connected TRBV2 to TRBJ2-3; no confident D gene assignment can be made. The source material was CD4+ T cells from blood, cultured in vitro. CDR3 loop: CASSARSGTDTQYF. The nucleotide sequence is TGTGCCAGCAGTGCTCGCAGCGGCACAGATACGCAGTATTTT. Reference TRBV2 and TRBJ2-3 genes cover what lies past the CDR3, so the full variable domain is EPEVTQTPSHQVTQMGQEVILRCVPISNHLYFYWYRQILGQKVEFLVSFYNNEISEKSEIFDDQFSVERPDGSNFTLKIRSTKLEDSAMYFCASSARSGTDTQYFGPGTRLTVL.